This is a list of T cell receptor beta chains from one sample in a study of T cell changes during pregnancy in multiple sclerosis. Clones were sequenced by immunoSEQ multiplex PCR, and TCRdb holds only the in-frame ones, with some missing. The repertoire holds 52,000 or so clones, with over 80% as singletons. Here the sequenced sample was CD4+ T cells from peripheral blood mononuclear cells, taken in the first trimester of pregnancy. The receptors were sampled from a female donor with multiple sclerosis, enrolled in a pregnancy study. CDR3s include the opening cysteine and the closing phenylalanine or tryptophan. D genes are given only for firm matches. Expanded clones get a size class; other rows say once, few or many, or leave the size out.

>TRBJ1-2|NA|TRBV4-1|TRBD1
CASSQVGTGLKGYTF
TGCGCCAGCAGCCAAGTTGGGACAGGGCTAAAAGGCTACACCTTC
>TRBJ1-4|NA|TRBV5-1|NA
CASSAGRHNEKLFF
TGCGCCAGCAGCGCGGGACGGCATAATGAAAAACTGTTTTTT
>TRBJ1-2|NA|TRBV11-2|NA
CASSSPGRYGYTF
TGTGCCAGCAGCTCACCAGGGCGCTATGGCTACACCTTC
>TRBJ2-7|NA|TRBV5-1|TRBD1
CASSLLTGAFNEQYF
TGCGCCAGCAGCTTACTGACAGGGGCTTTCAACGAGCAGTACTTC
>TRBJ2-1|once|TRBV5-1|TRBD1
CASSPGQGSDEQFF
TGCGCCAGCAGCCCTGGACAGGGTAGTGATGAGCAGTTCTTC
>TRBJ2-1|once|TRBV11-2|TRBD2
CASSSSGRLVNEQFF
TGTGCCAGCAGCAGTAGCGGGAGGCTTGTCAATGAGCAGTTCTTC
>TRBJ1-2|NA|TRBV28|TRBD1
CASSFLLLLGQGAKNGYTF
TGTGCCAGCAGTTTCCTTCTTCTGTTGGGACAGGGGGCGAAGAATGGCTACACCTTC
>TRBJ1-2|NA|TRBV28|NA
CASSTTRPGYTF
TGTGCCAGCAGCACTACAAGGCCCGGCTACACCTTC
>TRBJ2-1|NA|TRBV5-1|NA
CASSDGDGGYNEQFF
TGCGCCAGCAGCGATGGGGACGGGGGCTACAATGAGCAGTTCTTC
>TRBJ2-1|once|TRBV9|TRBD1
CASSVGDRGLEEQFF
TGTGCCAGCAGCGTAGGGGACAGGGGACTAGAGGAGCAGTTCTTC